Presented here are 2 T cell receptor beta chains from one specimen sequenced in a study of response to subunit inactivated influenza vaccine. MiXCR, applied by TCRdb to the RT-PCR reads, yields one record per CDR3 protein. Among over 650,000 distinct CDR3 sequences listed, 15% to 20% were seen once. The specimen was PBMCs from blood, collected more than 4 days after vaccination. The origin of the receptors is a middle-aged man who received an inactivated influenza vaccine.

There are a few counts of this clonotype. The chain joins TRBV4-2 to TRBJ2-1; D possibly corresponds to TRBD2 (5 bases). This CDR3 contains 19 residues. Germline V lookup: CDR1 LGHNA, CDR2 YNFKEQ. V lost 0 bases to trimming and J lost 8 bases, with 26 bases between them. Written as DNA, the CDR3 is TGTGCCAGCAGCCAAGATCGTTTCGTGAGTCCCGAGCGGAGACATGAGCAGTTCTTC. Translated, it gives CASSQDRFVSPERRHEQFF.

The chain combines TRBV4-3 with TRBJ1-2, with D possibly TRBD1 on 5 matching bases. The V end lost 0 bases, the J end lost 5 bases, and 13 bases lay between the germline ends. Germline V lookup: CDR1 LGHNA, CDR2 YSLEER. This CDR3 contains 15 residues. This CDR3 reads CASSQDSTAPYGYTF. The CDR3 region has the DNA TGCGCCAGCAGCCAAGACTCGACAGCGCCTTATGGCTACACCTTC.